This TCR beta chain was identified during a study of blood T cell repertoires in COVID-19. As for the study in general: Sites in the United States, Italy and Spain provided acute and convalescent COVID-19 samples. T cells, B-cell-depleted T cells, or PBMCs supplied cDNA or gDNA.

By share, this clone counts as large (0.1 to 1%). Original handling: Estimated nucleated cell counts came from reference gene primer amplification. Clones were read by immunoSEQ multiplex PCR, and TCRdb kept only the in-frame ones, dropping some. The DNA gave D and trimming, while V, J and clone size come from that table. The top ten clones hold roughly an eighth of a sample with 45,000 to 70,000 clones, 89% of them seen once. This receptor was taken from a woman in her sixties or seventies with active COVID-19. Specimen: peripheral blood.

CDR3 DNA: TGTGCCAGCAGCCAACAGGCGGGGTCCTATAATTCACCCCTCCACTTT. Its protein is CASSQQAGSYNSPLHF. The chain links TRBV14 to TRBJ1-6; D is unclear. Looked up from germline, CDR1 is SGHDN and CDR2 is FVKESK. V shed 2 bases and J shed 1 base, with 9 bases lying between them. The CDR3 loop spans 16 amino acids.